The 21 T cell receptor beta chains below all came from one sample that was sequenced in a study of control samples from healthy donors and cancer patients. This table comes from immunoSEQ multiplex PCR, and its TCRdb copy is limited to in-frame clones, with some not included. The sample yields 46,000 or so clones, around nine tenths seen once. Sequenced input: PBMCs. The receptors were sampled from a man between 25 and 39 years old with colorectal cancer.

The rearrangement joins TRBV12-5 to TRBJ1-5; D may be TRBD1 (5 bases). The length of the CDR3 is 15 residues. Trimming took off 2 bases at V and 6 bases at J, with 14 bases between the two ends. Looked up from germline, CDR1 is LGHNT and CDR2 is FRNRAP. The CDR3 here is CASGLMSGGGQPQHF. CDR3 nucleotides: TGTGCTAGTGGTTTGATGAGCGGGGGAGGTCAGCCCCAGCATTTT.

This chain links TRBV27 with TRBJ2-7; possibly TRBD1 for D (6 bases). CDR1 and CDR2 from the germline V gene are MNHEY and SMNVEV (reference sequence). The CDR3 spans 14 residues. Trimming took 5 bases from V and 4 from J, leaving 15 bases between them. The DNA of the CDR3 is TGTGCCAGCAGTCCTGTGACAGGACCTTACGAGCAGTACTTC. Translated, it gives CASSPVTGPYEQYF.

This clone has more than one count but fewer than ten. V gene TRBV10-2 combines with J gene TRBJ1-6; no reliable D call. V was cut by 3 bases and J by 10 bases, with 4 bases left in between. From germline, CDR1 is WSHSY and CDR2 SAAADI. The CDR3 loop spans 11 amino acids. This chain's CDR3 is CASSDGSPLHF. Here the CDR3 DNA reads TGCGCCAGCAGTGACGGATCACCCCTCCACTTT.

This clone was counted between two and nine times. The chain links TRBV3-1 (or the pseudogene TRBV3-2) to TRBJ2-3; 7 positions agree with TRBD2. Trimming at V came to 5 bases and at J to 5 bases, leaving 4 bases not matched to a gene. The germline V gene encodes CDR1 LGHDT and CDR2 YNNKEL (reference sequence). This CDR3 comprises 13 residues. The CDR3 here is CASSAAGEDTQYF. The CDR3 coding sequence is TGTGCCAGCAGCGCGGCGGGGGAAGATACGCAGTATTTT.

V gene TRBV29-1 combines with J gene TRBJ1-1, with D maybe TRBD1 (5 bases). The CDR3 is 11 residues long. CDR1 and CDR2 (germline): SQVTM, ANQGSEA. The V gene lost 7 bases and the J gene lost 1 base, with 7 bases spanning the gap. CDR3 in DNA: TGCAGCGGGCAGGGGAACACTGAAGCTTTCTTT. It yields the protein CSGQGNTEAFF. Filled out from reference TRBV29-1 and TRBJ1-1, the complete variable domain reads SAVISQKPSRDICQRGTSLTIQCQVDSQVTMMFWYRQQPGQSLTLIATANQGSEATYESGFVIDKFPISRPNLTFSTLTVSNMSPEDSSIYLCSGQGNTEAFFGQGTRLTVV.

The V call is TRBV19, the J call TRBJ2-1; 7 bases are a match to TRBD1. The germline CDR1 and CDR2 sequences are LNHDA and SQIVND (reference sequence). With 0 bases clipped from V and 4 bases from J, the junction kept 3 bases outside the gene matches. The CDR3 contains 15 residues. CDR3 nucleotide sequence: TGTGCCAGTAGTATAGACGGGACAGCATACAATGAGCAGTTCTTC. It translates to CASSIDGTAYNEQFF.

V gene TRBV2 combines with J gene TRBJ1-4, with D possibly being TRBD1 (5 bases). The length of the CDR3 is 15 residues. V lost 5 bases, J lost 3 bases, and 13 bases lay in between. Germline CDR1 and CDR2: SNHLY and FYNNEI. The CDR3 nucleotides are TGTGCCAGCAGTAGGATTGGGGGTCCTAATGAAAAACTGTTTTTT. Protein: CASSRIGGPNEKLFF.

The V call is TRBV7-2, the J call TRBJ2-3; 10 nucleotides align to TRBD2. Germline CDR1 SGHTA, CDR2 FQGNSA. The CDR3 is 18 amino acids. Trimming removed 2 bases from V and 2 bases from J; junction bases left unmatched: 10. The CDR3 bases are TGTGCCAGCAGCTTACGGCTCCTAGCGGGGGCTCTCACAGATACGCAGTATTTT. Its protein product is CASSLRLLAGALTDTQYF. The complete variable domain, with remaining parts taken from reference TRBV7-2 and TRBJ2-3, reads GAGVSQSPSNKVTEKGKDVELRCDPISGHTALYWYRQSLGQGLEFLIYFQGNSAPDKSGLPSDRFSAERTGGSVSTLTIQRTQQEDSAVYLCASSLRLLAGALTDTQYFGPGTRLTVL.

DNA for the CDR3: TGTGCCAGCAGCTTAGAAGGAACTGGCTACACCTTC. Protein: CASSLEGTGYTF. The chain links TRBV5-4 to TRBJ1-2; no reliable D call. Trimming took off 2 bases at V and 7 bases at J, with 9 bases between the two ends. The CDR3 consists of 12 residues. Germline CDR1 SGHNT, CDR2 YYREEE (reference sequence).

The chain recombines TRBV2 with TRBJ1-1; no firm D call. Germline CDR1 reads SNHLY; CDR2 reads FYNNEI. This CDR3 has 12 residues. V lost 0 bases to trimming and J lost 14 bases, with 13 bases between them. The CDR3 nucleotides read TGTGCCAGCAGTGAAGCGGCCCTCAAAGGATTCTTT. Translation gives CASSEAALKGFF.

CDR3 sequence: CASSQVLGNLEGYTF. The CDR3 DNA reads TGCGCCAGCAGCCAAGTACTGGGAAATCTAGAAGGCTACACCTTC. The gene calls are TRBV4-3 and TRBJ1-2; D is uncertain. The V gene's germline CDR1 is LGHNA and CDR2 YSLEER. The CDR3 contains 15 residues. V dropped 1 base and J dropped 8 bases, with 17 bases sitting between them.

CDR3 protein: CASSLEVNTQYF. The CDR3 DNA is TGTGCCAGCAGCTTAGAGGTTAATACGCAGTATTTT. This sequence joins TRBV7-2 and TRBJ2-3; D unclear. The germline V gene has CDR1 SGHTA and CDR2 FQGNSA. The CDR3 runs 12 residues. Trimming left V 1 base short and J 7 bases short, with 6 bases between.

The genes are TRBV6-5 and TRBJ1-2, with TRBD1 matching over 7 bases. Unmatched junction bases numbered 1, after V lost 0 bases and J lost 3 bases. Germline V gene data show CDR1 as MNHEY and CDR2 as SVGAGI. CDR3 size: 14 residues. The DNA of the CDR3 is TGTGCCAGCAGTTACTCTGGACAGGACTATGGCTACACCTTC. As protein: CASSYSGQDYGYTF.

J is TRBJ1-2 and V is TRBV20-1; 7 positions agree with TRBD1. CDR3 length equals 11 residues. The V gene's germline CDR1 is DFQATT and CDR2 SNEGSKA (reference sequence). The V segment lost 5 bases and the J segment 8 bases; nucleotides outside the gene matches: 5. As DNA, the CDR3 is TGCAGTGCTCTCACAGGGGTCGGCTACACCTTC. Translation gives CSALTGVGYTF.

The V gene is TRBV11-1, the J gene TRBJ1-2; D is ambiguous. The CDR3 runs to 13 residues. CDR1 is SGHAT, CDR2 FQDESV, per germline (reference sequence). V lost 2 bases and J lost 5, with 9 bases in between. The CDR3 sequence: CASSLRAGYGYTF. In nucleotides, the CDR3 is TGTGCCAGCAGCTTAAGGGCAGGTTATGGCTACACCTTC.

The CDR3 sequence: CSVDPGTSGGGKSTDTQYF. The CDR3 nucleotides are TGCAGCGTTGACCCCGGGACTAGCGGGGGGGGGAAAAGCACAGATACGCAGTATTTT. This chain links TRBV29-1 with TRBJ2-3, with 16 bases aligning to TRBD2. Germline values: CDR1 SQVTM, CDR2 ANQGSEA. The length of the CDR3 is 19 residues. V was clipped by 3 bases and J by 0 bases; unmatched bases: 9.

The CDR3 DNA sequence: TGTGCCAGTACCCTCAGCAGGGGGAGGACTGAAGCTTTCTTT. Translation: CASTLSRGRTEAFF. The chain has TRBV19 and TRBJ1-1; 7 positions match TRBD1. The J segment lost 5 bases and the V segment lost 7 bases, leaving 10 bases of the junction unmatched. Germline V gives CDR1 LNHDA, CDR2 SQIVND (reference sequence). This CDR3 has 14 amino acids.

This chain links TRBV5-1 with TRBJ2-2; 11 positions match TRBD1. V shed 3 bases and J 5 bases; nucleotides not matched to a gene: 6. The CDR3 extends over 16 amino acids. CDR1 SGHRS and CDR2 YFSETQ come from the germline V gene. The CDR3, as DNA: TGCGCCAGCAGCTACTCCGGGACAGGGGGAACCGGGGAGCTGTTTTTT. It codes for CASSYSGTGGTGELFF.

The rearrangement links TRBV29-1 to TRBJ1-2, with unresolved D. The CDR3 contains 12 residues. Germline CDR1 SQVTM, CDR2 ANQGSEA. V was cut by 6 bases and J by 4 bases, with 12 bases left in between. This CDR3 is CSVSGWGYGYTF. CDR3 DNA sequence: TGCAGCGTCTCGGGGTGGGGCTATGGCTACACCTTC.

The chain is built from TRBV5-5 and TRBJ2-6, with D tentatively TRBD1 (6 bases). Germline V gene sequence: CDR1 SGHKS, CDR2 YYEKEE (reference sequence). CDR3 length: 15 residues. V was cut by 2 bases and J by 3 bases, with 9 bases left in between. This CDR3 is CASSLQGDGANVLTF. CDR3 nucleotide sequence: TGTGCCAGCAGCTTACAGGGTGATGGGGCCAACGTCCTGACTTTC.

This chain joins TRBV21-1 and TRBJ2-4; TRBD1 is taken as the D call from the table, unchecked against the DNA. TRBV21-1 is a pseudogene. This CDR3 contains 20 residues. The CDR3 loop is CASSNPDFYSGTNEENIQYF. The DNA of the CDR3 is TGTGCCAGCAGCAACCCTGATTTTTACTCCGGGACAAATGAAGAAAACATTCAGTACTTC.